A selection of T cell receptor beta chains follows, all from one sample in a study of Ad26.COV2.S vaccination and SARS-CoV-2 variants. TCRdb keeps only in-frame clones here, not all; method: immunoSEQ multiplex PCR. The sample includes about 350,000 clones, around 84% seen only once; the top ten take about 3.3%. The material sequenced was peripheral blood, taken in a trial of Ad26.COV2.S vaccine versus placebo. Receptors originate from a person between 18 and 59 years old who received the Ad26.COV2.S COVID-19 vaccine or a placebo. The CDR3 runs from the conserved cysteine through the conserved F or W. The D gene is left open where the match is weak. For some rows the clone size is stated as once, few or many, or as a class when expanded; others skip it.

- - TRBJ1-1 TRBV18 CASSPKFLQGTNTEAFF TGTGCCAGCTCACCAAAATTCCTACAGGGCACGAACACTGAAGCTTTCTTT
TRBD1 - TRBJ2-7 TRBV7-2 CASSLQGTAFYEQYF TGTGCCAGCAGCCTACAGGGGACAGCTTTCTACGAGCAGTACTTC
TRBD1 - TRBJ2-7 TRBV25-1 CASSEDRGYEQYF TGTGCCAGCAGTGAGGACAGGGGATACGAGCAGTACTTC
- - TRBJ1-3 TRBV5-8 CASSLDRASGNTIYF TGTGCCAGCAGCTTGGATAGGGCTTCGGGAAACACCATATATTTT
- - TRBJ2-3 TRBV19 CASSKEDESTDTQYF TGTGCCAGTAGTAAGGAGGACGAAAGCACAGATACGCAGTATTTT
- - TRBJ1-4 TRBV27 CASTSVGKGKLFF TGTGCCAGCACCTCCGTTGGGAAGGGGAAACTGTTTTTT
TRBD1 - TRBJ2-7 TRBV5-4 CASSLDGTGMNEQYF TGTGCCAGCAGCTTGGATGGGACAGGGATGAACGAGCAGTACTTC
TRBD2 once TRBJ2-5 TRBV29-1 CSAPGLALETQYF TGCAGCGCCCCCGGACTAGCGCTAGAGACCCAGTACTTC
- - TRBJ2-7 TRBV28 CASSLGVKAYEQYF TGTGCCAGCAGTTTGGGGGTGAAGGCCTACGAGCAGTACTTC
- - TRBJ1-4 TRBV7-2 CASSVDRANEKLFF TGTGCCAGCAGCGTGGACAGAGCGAATGAAAAACTGTTTTTT
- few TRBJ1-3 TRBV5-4 CASSKTGNTIYF TGTGCCAGCAGTAAAACTGGGAACACCATATATTTT
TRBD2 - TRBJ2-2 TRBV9 CASSVARRGTSEATGELFF TGTGCCAGCAGCGTAGCTCGAAGAGGGACTAGCGAAGCCACCGGGGAGCTGTTTTTT
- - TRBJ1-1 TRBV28 CASRGVGNTEAFF TGTGCCAGCAGAGGGGTTGGGAACACTGAAGCTTTCTTT
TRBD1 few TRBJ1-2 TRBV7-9 CASSLVQGGIGYGYTF TGTGCCAGCAGCTTGGTACAGGGGGGCATTGGCTATGGCTACACCTTC
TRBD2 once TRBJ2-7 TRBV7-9 CASSESGTSDHYEQYF TGTGCCAGCAGCGAATCCGGGACTAGCGACCACTACGAGCAGTACTTC
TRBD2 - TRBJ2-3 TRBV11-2 CASSARLAGGIDTQYF TGTGCCAGCAGCGCCCGACTAGCGGGAGGGATAGATACGCAGTATTTT
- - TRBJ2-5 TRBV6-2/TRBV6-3 CASSSRSPQETQYF TGTGCCAGCAGTTCCCGGTCTCCCCAAGAGACCCAGTACTTC
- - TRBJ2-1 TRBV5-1 CASSIDYVNEQFF TGCGCCAGCAGCATCGACTACGTCAATGAGCAGTTCTTC
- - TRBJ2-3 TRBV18 CASSPPLTRTDTQYF TGTGCCAGCTCACCACCGTTGACCCGGACAGATACGCAGTATTTT
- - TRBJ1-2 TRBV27 CASSLSRTARPNYGYTF TGTGCCAGCAGTTTATCCCGGACAGCGCGCCCTAACTATGGCTACACCTTC
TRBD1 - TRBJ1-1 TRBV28 CASRSQGLAAFF TGTGCCAGCAGGTCACAGGGGCTTGCAGCTTTCTTT